Below are 2 T cell receptor beta chains sequenced from a single sample in a study of identical twins. TCRdb ran MiXCR on the 5' RACE reads and lists one entry per CDR3 protein. The table includes hundreds of thousands of distinct CDR3 sequences, 8% to 9% detected once. In addition, the sample was reused for a study of yellow fever vaccine responses in identical twins.

Sequenced material: PBMCs. The receptors originated from a woman between 18 and 29 years old in good health.

The chain has TRBV9 and TRBJ2-1; 8 bases are a match to TRBD1. The CDR3 totals 16 residues. The V segment lost 7 bases and the J segment 4 bases; nucleotides outside the gene matches: 13. Germline CDR1 is SGDLS and CDR2 is YYNGEE. The CDR3 bases are TGTGCCAGCGACAGGGGCGGGACAGGAGCATACAATGAGCAGTTCTTC. Amino acids: CASDRGGTGAYNEQFF.

This clonotype was seen a few times. This sequence joins TRBV5-1 and TRBJ2-1; 8 bases are shared with TRBD1. The length of the CDR3 is 16 residues. The ends lost 3 bases at V and 6 bases at J; junction bases unmatched: 11. Germline loops: CDR1 SGHRS, CDR2 YFSETQ. The CDR3 coding sequence is TGCGCCAGCAGCTCCTCCGTTATGGACAGGGTCAATGAGCAGTTCTTC. Translating it yields CASSSSVMDRVNEQFF.